The present entry profiles one TCR beta chain with its context. As handled by the study authors: Researchers report that nucleated cell counts were estimated from reference gene primer amplification. Data came from immunoSEQ multiplex PCR; TCRdb stores just in-frame clones and leaves some out. Clonal size and the V and J genes are those of that table, whereas D and trimming came from the DNA. The sample holds about 200,000 clones, 70% to 90% seen once. This sample stems from a study of blood T cell repertoires in COVID-19. Study information: There were acute and convalescent COVID-19 samples, and they came from the United States, Italy and Spain. From T cells, B-cell-depleted T cells, or PBMCs came the material, which was cDNA or gDNA.

This CDR3 spans 12 amino acids. Germline-derived CDR1 and CDR2 are SEHNR and FQNEAQ (reference sequence). With 5 bases removed from V and 1 base from J, the gap between germline ends came to 5 bases. Enrolment of Seattle patients took place during active infection, and they were followed longitudinally. Source material: peripheral blood. The chain joins TRBV7-9 to TRBJ2-5; D remains ambiguous. This clonotype was obtained from a middle-aged man with COVID-19, enrolled during active disease. Here the CDR3 DNA reads TGTGCCAGCAGCACAGCCCAAGAGACCCAGTACTTC. As protein: CASSTAQETQYF.